These 27 T cell receptor beta chains came from one sample sequenced in a study of blood T cell repertoires in COVID-19. Assay: immunoSEQ multiplex PCR; the TCRdb copy retains only in-frame clones and omits some. The sample holds roughly 190,000 clones; less than 85% are singletons and the top ten take 4.5% to 6.5%. Material for sequencing was PBMCs or T cells enriched from blood (not recorded which). The receptors here all came from a woman aged 55 to 70 with acute COVID-19.

The chain employs TRBV20-1 and TRBJ1-2; unclear D gene. Germline V CDR1 and CDR2: DFQATT, SNEGSKA (reference sequence). V was clipped by 3 bases and J by 3 bases, with 11 bases between them. The CDR3 runs 13 residues. Here the CDR3 DNA reads TGCAGTGCTAGTACCGGGAACCACTATGGCTACACCTTC. Amino acids: CSASTGNHYGYTF.

This chain connects TRBV5-6 to TRBJ2-7, with D possibly matching TRBD1 (5 bases). The V and J ends lost 6 bases and 3 bases respectively, with 16 bases between them. Germline V gene sequence: CDR1 SGHDT, CDR2 YYEEEE. This CDR3 has 14 residues. The chain's CDR3 is CASTRVGRRYEQYF. The CDR3 region has the DNA TGTGCCAGCACCCGGGTGGGGCGTCGCTACGAGCAGTACTTC.

This chain links TRBV6-4 with TRBJ2-3; TRBD2 is a possible D gene (6 bases). The CDR3 loop spans 14 amino acids. With 4 bases removed from V and 4 bases from J, the gap between germline ends came to 12 bases. In germline, CDR1 is MRHNA, CDR2 SNTAGT. CDR3 residues: CASSVDTSSDTQYF. The CDR3 bases are TGTGCCAGCAGTGTCGACACTAGCTCAGATACGCAGTATTTT.

This chain joins TRBV5-4 and TRBJ2-2; D is possibly TRBD2 (5 bases). The CDR3 spans 16 residues. Looked up from germline, CDR1 is SGHNT and CDR2 is YYREEE (reference sequence). Trimming cost V 5 bases and J 1 base, with 15 bases left between them. CDR3 nucleotide sequence: TGTGCCAGCAGAGATGGAGGCTGGGAGAACACCGGGGAGCTGTTTTTT. The encoded protein is CASRDGGWENTGELFF.

The genes are TRBV28 and TRBJ1-2; D is unresolved. Germline CDR1 reads MDHEN; CDR2 reads SYDVKM. The CDR3 spans 12 residues. V was cut by 8 bases and J by 5 bases, with 12 bases left in between. The CDR3 region has the DNA TGTGCCAGCTCCGTCGTTATGTATGGCTACACCTTC. Residues: CASSVVMYGYTF.

The chain is built from TRBV7-2 and TRBJ2-3, with TRBD2 matching over 10 bases. Germline CDR1 is SGHTA and CDR2 is FQGNSA. J was trimmed by 8 bases and V by 5 bases; bases with no gene match: 13. The CDR3 totals 16 residues. The CDR3 is CASSALVAGGLGTQYF. The DNA of the CDR3 is TGTGCCAGCAGCGCACTGGTAGCGGGGGGTCTTGGTACGCAGTATTTT. Complete variable domain (other parts from reference TRBV7-2 and TRBJ2-3): GAGVSQSPSNKVTEKGKDVELRCDPISGHTALYWYRQSLGQGLEFLIYFQGNSAPDKSGLPSDRFSAERTGGSVSTLTIQRTQQEDSAVYLCASSALVAGGLGTQYFGPGTRLTVL.

This clone was counted between two and nine times. The J gene is TRBJ2-7, the V gene TRBV18; 8 bases agree with TRBD1. V was clipped by 3 bases and J by 5 bases; unmatched bases: 0. There are 12 residues in the CDR3. Germline V gene sequence: CDR1 KGHSH, CDR2 LQKENI. The CDR3 protein is CASSPTGDEQYV. DNA of the CDR3: TGTGCCAGCTCACCGACAGGGGACGAGCAGTACGTC.

The chain carries TRBV6-2 or TRBV6-3 and TRBJ1-2; D is unresolved. The length of the CDR3 is 13 residues. Trimming cost V 5 bases and J 1 base, with 8 bases left between them. Per the germline V gene, CDR1 is MNHEY and CDR2 is SVGEGT. The CDR3 loop is CASSLRDNYGYTF. In DNA form, the CDR3 reads TGTGCCAGCAGTCTACGGGATAACTATGGCTACACCTTC.

This chain uses TRBV9 with TRBJ1-5; D may be TRBD1 (6 bases). The CDR3 contains 14 residues. Germline CDR1 reads SGDLS; CDR2 reads YYNGEE. V dropped 0 bases and J dropped 6 bases, with 10 bases sitting between them. CDR3: CASSVDIRGQPQHF. CDR3 nucleotide sequence: TGTGCCAGCAGCGTAGACATCAGGGGTCAGCCCCAGCATTTT.

The V and J genes are TRBV18 and TRBJ1-2; possibly TRBD1 for D (6 bases). Germline V lookup: CDR1 KGHSH, CDR2 LQKENI. Trimming removed 3 bases at V and 4 bases at J, with 21 bases between. The CDR3 is 17 amino acids. CDR3 amino acids: CASSPGQGSSASYGYTF. As DNA, the CDR3 is TGTGCCAGCTCACCGGGACAAGGGTCGTCCGCAAGCTATGGCTACACCTTC.

The chain combines TRBV9 with TRBJ2-1; 8 nucleotides match TRBD1. Germline CDR1 is SGDLS and CDR2 is YYNGEE. The junction had 16 bases not matched to a gene; V was cut back by 6 bases and J by 8 bases. CDR3 length: 16 residues. DNA for the CDR3: TGTGCCAGCACCAGACAGGGGTCAGAACACGGCGATGAGCAGTTCTTC. It yields the protein CASTRQGSEHGDEQFF.

This clone has just one count. The chain couples TRBV6-2 or TRBV6-3 to TRBJ2-2; no clear D. Germline CDR1 reads MNHEY; CDR2 reads SVGEGT. The V end lost 3 bases, the J end lost 5 bases, and 4 bases lay between the germline ends. This CDR3 contains 12 residues. The CDR3 bases are TGTGCCAGCAGTTATCGGACCGGGGAGCTGTTTTTT. Its protein product is CASSYRTGELFF.

The CDR3 DNA follows: TGTGCCAGCAGTTCCGGACAGTCAGATACGCAGTATTTT. It codes for CASSSGQSDTQYF. V usage is TRBV6-2 or TRBV6-3 and J usage is TRBJ2-3, with TRBD1 as a possible D gene (6 bases). Trimming cost V 4 bases and J 4 bases, with 9 bases left between them. CDR1 and CDR2 (germline): MNHEY, SVGEGT. CDR3 size: 13 residues.

V usage is TRBV4-1 and J usage is TRBJ2-2; 7 positions agree with TRBD2. CDR3 length equals 17 residues. V was clipped by 3 bases and J by 0 bases; unmatched bases: 7. Looked up from germline, CDR1 is MGHRA and CDR2 is YSYEKL. The CDR3 region has the DNA TGCGCCAGCAGCCAGGGAGTACTAGCGACGAACACCGGGGAGCTGTTTTTT. It is translated as CASSQGVLATNTGELFF.

The CDR3 nucleotides read TGTGCCAGCAGTCCCTTACTTAGCAGCGCGAACACCGGGGAGCTGTTTTTT. Amino acid sequence: CASSPLLSSANTGELFF. The chain joins TRBV28 to TRBJ2-2, with D unclear. Germline CDR1 and CDR2: MDHEN and SYDVKM. The CDR3 is 17 residues long. V shed 5 bases and J shed 0 bases, with 16 bases lying between them.

The V gene is TRBV30, the J gene TRBJ2-3; TRBD2 matches at 7 bases. This CDR3 has 15 residues. Per germline, CDR1 GTSNPN and CDR2 SVGIG (reference sequence). With V trimmed by 0 bases and J by 4 bases, 7 bases remained unmatched. This CDR3 reads CAWSVLGGFADTQYF. Here the CDR3 DNA reads TGTGCCTGGAGTGTACTGGGGGGGTTCGCAGATACGCAGTATTTT. The entire variable domain, with the rest obtained from reference TRBV30 and TRBJ2-3, is as follows: SQTIHQWPATLVQPVGSPLSLECTVEGTSNPNLYWYRQAAGRGLQLLFYSVGIGQISSEVPQNLSASRPQDRQFILSSKKLLLSDSGFYLCAWSVLGGFADTQYFGPGTRLTVL.

In this sample, this clone turned up once. J is TRBJ1-1 and V is TRBV27; D possibly corresponds to TRBD1 (5 bases). V was clipped by 3 bases and J by 5 bases, with 16 bases between them. Germline assignment: CDR1 MNHEY and CDR2 SMNVEV (reference sequence). This CDR3 region has 15 residues. The DNA of the CDR3 is TGTGCCAGCAGTTTCGCGGAAACGGCAGGGACTGAAGCTTTCTTT. Translated: CASSFAETAGTEAFF.

The chain is built from TRBV4-3 and TRBJ1-5; no definite D call. The V gene lost 4 bases and the J gene lost 4 bases, with 14 bases spanning the gap. This CDR3 spans 15 amino acids. The V gene's germline CDR1 is LGHNA and CDR2 YSLEER. The CDR3 spells CASSLSAGGNQPQHF. The CDR3 bases are TGCGCCAGCAGCCTAAGCGCCGGAGGGAATCAGCCCCAGCATTTT.

The J gene is TRBJ2-7, the V gene TRBV3-1 (or the pseudogene TRBV3-2); 8 bases are a match to TRBD2. Germline-derived CDR1 and CDR2 are LGHDT and YNNKEL (reference sequence). This CDR3 region has 14 residues. The V segment lost 1 base and the J segment 6 bases; nucleotides outside the gene matches: 5. CDR3: CASSQGVGRGEQYF. In nucleotides, the CDR3 is TGTGCCAGCAGCCAAGGGGTCGGGAGGGGCGAGCAGTACTTC.

V gene TRBV12-3 or TRBV12-4 combines with J gene TRBJ1-1; no clear D gene. The CDR3 spans 13 residues. V dropped 3 bases and J dropped 4 bases, with 9 bases sitting between them. The CDR3 region has the DNA TGTGCCAGCAGTTTCCGCGTTGTCACTGAAGCTTTCTTT. Protein product: CASSFRVVTEAFF.

The chain recombines TRBV19 with TRBJ2-5; 9 bases agree with TRBD2. The CDR3 spans 16 residues. Germline trimming cut 6 bases from V and 5 bases from J; bases unmatched to any gene: 13. Looked up from germline, CDR1 is LNHDA and CDR2 is SQIVND (reference sequence). In DNA, the CDR3 is TGTGCCAGTAGCCTTGGGGGGCTAGCGGGACTGGAGACCCAGTACTTC. Its protein is CASSLGGLAGLETQYF.

The rearrangement uses TRBV30 and TRBJ1-1; D is possibly TRBD1 (5 bases). Between the trimmed V and J ends, which lost 1 base and 5 bases, there was a span of 14 bases. Looked up from germline, CDR1 is GTSNPN and CDR2 is SVGIG (reference sequence). This CDR3 contains 14 residues. CDR3 in amino acids: CAWSATLGRTEAFF. Written as DNA, the CDR3 is TGTGCCTGGAGTGCTACCCTGGGGCGGACTGAAGCTTTCTTT.

V and J are TRBV19 and TRBJ2-3; possible D gene TRBD2, 7 bases. The germline CDR1 and CDR2 sequences are LNHDA and SQIVND (reference sequence). Trimming took off 5 bases at V and 2 bases at J, with 14 bases between the two ends. The CDR3 has 15 amino acids. Written as DNA, the CDR3 is TGTGCCAGTAGTGAGGGGGGGGCGTTCACAGATACGCAGTATTTT. It specifies CASSEGGAFTDTQYF.

The genes are TRBV5-1 and TRBJ2-7, with TRBD2 matching 7 bases. Germline V CDR1 and CDR2: SGHRS, YFSETQ. V lost 2 bases and J lost 2; bases outside the gene matches: 4. There are 14 residues in the CDR3. CDR3 region: CASSFGRSTYEQYF. For the CDR3, the DNA is TGCGCCAGCAGCTTCGGGAGGTCTACCTACGAGCAGTACTTC.

V is TRBV5-1 and J is TRBJ1-3, with TRBD1 matching 8 bases. Germline V gene sequence: CDR1 SGHRS, CDR2 YFSETQ. Trimming took 9 bases from V and 3 from J; bases not matched to a gene: 5. This CDR3 region has 13 residues. The CDR3, as DNA: TGCGCCACTGACAGGGGTGGTGGAAACACCATATATTTT. It codes for CATDRGGGNTIYF. Variable domain in full (rest from reference TRBV5-1 and TRBJ1-3): KAGVTQTPRYLIKTRGQQVTLSCSPISGHRSVSWYQQTPGQGLQFLFEYFSETQRNKGNFPGRFSGRQFSNSRSEMNVSTLELGDSALYLCATDRGGGNTIYFGEGSWLTVV.

Note on this clone: The germline gene is not matched at one end of the junction; a read error may be the cause. The chain uses TRBV6-1 and TRBJ2-3, with D maybe TRBD1 (6 bases). Germline V gene data show CDR1 as MNHNS and CDR2 as SASEGT. The CDR3 is made up of 14 amino acids. CDR3 sequence (DNA): TGTGCCAGCATTGAAACAGGGCTCACAGATACGCAGTATTTT. It is translated as CASIETGLTDTQYF.

This clone occurred a few times. V is TRBV18 and J is TRBJ1-2, with D perhaps TRBD1 (6 bases). The germline V and J ends were trimmed by 6 bases and 4 bases, with 18 bases remaining between them. From germline, CDR1 is KGHSH and CDR2 LQKENI. This CDR3 has 15 amino acids. The CDR3 region has the DNA TGTGCCAGCTCGGCCGCACGGGACAACTCCTATGGCTACACCTTC. Translation: CASSAARDNSYGYTF.